This T cell receptor beta chain derives from a study of a mutant IDH1 vaccine in newly diagnosed glioma. Study summary: Therapy received beforehand was radiotherapy, temozolomide, or both, with most patients given both.

CDR1 is SGHDT and CDR2 is YYEEEE in the germline V gene. This CDR3 spans 12 amino acids. Trimming took off 0 bases at V and 4 bases at J, with 3 bases between the two ends. The table came from immunoSEQ multiplex PCR; TCRdb's copy has only in-frame clones and leaves some out. Of around 92,000 clones detected, 83% appear once; the ten largest clones hold 7% to 8%. The sample's time point: baseline, week 1 (first vaccination visit). Treatment of the sample: pre-vaccination baseline after standard-of-care therapy. Overall study findings and caveats: Alterations occurring in top peripheral T cell clonotypes seemed unrelated to pseudoprogression. Vaccine-induced immune responses were detected in about 93% of patients.

Concerning this clone: Its target is not known.

This clonotype originated in a woman aged 45-65 years with glioma. The gene calls are TRBV5-6 and TRBJ2-3; no definite D call. Source: PBMCs, taken from a glioma patient treated with radiotherapy, temozolomide or both. The CDR3 reads CASSLDADTQYF. CDR3 DNA: TGTGCCAGCAGCTTGGACGCAGATACGCAGTATTTT.